These T cell receptor beta chains were read from a single sample in a study of T cell responses to AZD1222 COVID-19 vaccine. Assay used: immunoSEQ multiplex PCR; TCRdb lists only in-frame clones, some missing. The sample holds 100,000 to 150,000 clones; more than 75% are singletons and the top ten take 20% to 25%. Sequenced material: peripheral blood, taken on day 0 of AZD1222 vaccination. These receptors originate from an adult in good health. Both conserved end residues are trimmed from each CDR3. The size of a clone is reported for some rows only, either as once, few or many, or as a class for expanded clones.

TRBJ1-6,TRBV6-5,-,ASSRTDNSPLH
TRBJ1-3,TRBV10-3,few,AISERQGAGNTIY
TRBJ1-6,TRBV5-6,-,ASSSHGAGGPYNSPLH
TRBJ2-3,TRBV5-4,-,ASSSGPLVSDTQY
TRBJ1-4,TRBV11-2,-,ASSLDGATNEKLF
TRBJ2-3,TRBV11-3,-,ASSLGEGLDTQY
TRBJ1-1,TRBV29-1,-,SVRTAQNTEAF
TRBJ2-7,TRBV13,-,ASSLGGGSVEQY
TRBJ2-7,TRBV7-9,-,ASSRTGLPEQY
TRBJ1-5,TRBV29-1,-,SPGRGVRPQH
TRBJ2-2,TRBV18,few,ASSPPAGTGELF
TRBJ2-7,TRBV13,-,ASSYPSGTGGREQY
TRBJ1-5,TRBV7-2,-,ASSFKGQGISNQPQH
TRBJ2-2,TRBV7-9,-,ASTLGLGASGELF
TRBJ2-2,TRBV19,-,ATLSARRGGELF
TRBJ1-1,TRBV7-2,-,ASSSWRRGEAF
TRBJ1-2,TRBV18,-,ASSPGTGQGNYGYT
TRBJ1-1,TRBV5-8,-,ASSFGGYTNTEAF
TRBJ1-2,TRBV30,-,AWRFLGPLPNYGYT
TRBJ1-1,TRBV7-6,-,ASSRDEGSEAF
TRBJ1-2,TRBV27,-,ASSIGQGAWGYT
TRBJ2-1,TRBV7-2,-,ASSPDGTYNEQF
TRBJ2-3,TRBV7-2,-,ASSLAHGGGTDTQY
TRBJ1-2,TRBV7-2,-,ASSLVTETGGYT
TRBJ2-7,TRBV6-5,-,ASRKGGHYEQY
TRBJ1-1,TRBV6-6,once,ASSVQGRTTEAF
TRBJ1-2,TRBV4-2,-,ASSQDWATLGDGYT
TRBJ2-5,TRBV29-1,few,SVWAGDQETQY
TRBJ2-3,TRBV7-2,-,ASSLEPSGGLWTDTQY
TRBJ2-1,TRBV6-5,-,ASSFDRVVYNEQF
TRBJ1-1,TRBV30,-,AWSVGRANTEAF
TRBJ1-1,TRBV11-2,once,ASSLASGGTEAF
TRBJ1-2,TRBV28,-,ASSLTGTGIRGYT
TRBJ1-2,TRBV25-1,once,ASRGMGVGNNYGYT
TRBJ1-2,TRBV7-9,-,ASRGGSEFNYGYT
TRBJ1-6,TRBV2,-,ASSEALGTGGRSSPLH
TRBJ1-1,TRBV7-2,-,ASSLAGRNTEAF
TRBJ2-2,TRBV5-1,-,ASSLERPGAGELF
TRBJ2-2,TRBV5-4,-,ASSLRRGPGELF
TRBJ1-1,TRBV18,-,ASSPLRLGQIRSEAF
TRBJ1-3,TRBV2,-,ASSEQGGISIY
TRBJ1-3,TRBV10-3,once,AISEPPGRSISGNTIY
TRBJ1-5,TRBV10-3,-,AISESGQLSSNQPQH
TRBJ2-2,TRBV5-1,-,ASSLMGPGELF
TRBJ2-1,TRBV5-1,-,ASSFLSRMDEQF
TRBJ1-1,TRBV6-5,-,ASRKTGSEAF
TRBJ1-4,TRBV12-5,once,ASGLEAGDVKLF
TRBJ1-2,TRBV11-3,-,RDASTGLRGDFHYGYT
TRBJ2-7,TRBV6-5,-,ASSPGVRSSYEQY
TRBJ2-2,TRBV7-9,-,ASNREERELF
TRBJ1-1,TRBV29-1,few,SVAAGQGAITEAF
TRBJ2-7,TRBV6-6,once,ASSSSRQVVEQY
TRBJ1-2,TRBV29-1,-,SVAMTVADGYT
TRBJ2-7,TRBV7-2,-,ASSPNRGGSYEQY
TRBJ2-6,TRBV3-1/TRBV3-2,-,ASSLWGSGANVLT
TRBJ1-2,TRBV30,once,AWGQWYGYGYT
TRBJ2-1,TRBV5-4,-,ASSWEPRGKLF
TRBJ1-6,TRBV9,-,ASSLGRSSYNSPLH